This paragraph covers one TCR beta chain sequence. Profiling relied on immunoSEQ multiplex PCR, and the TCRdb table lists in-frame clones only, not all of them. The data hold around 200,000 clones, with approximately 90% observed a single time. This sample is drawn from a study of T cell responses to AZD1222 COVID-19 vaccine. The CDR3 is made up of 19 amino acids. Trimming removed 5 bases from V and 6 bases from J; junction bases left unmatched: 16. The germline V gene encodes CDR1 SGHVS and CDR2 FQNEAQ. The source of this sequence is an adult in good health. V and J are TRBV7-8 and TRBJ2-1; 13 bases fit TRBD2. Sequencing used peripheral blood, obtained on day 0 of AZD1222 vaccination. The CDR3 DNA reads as TGTGCCAGCAGCCCAAACTTTATTGGACTAGCGGGAGTGAGCAATGAGCAGTTCTTC. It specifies CASSPNFIGLAGVSNEQFF.